These T cell receptor beta chains were read from a single sample in a study of technical replicates of blood from several donors. Clones were sequenced by immunoSEQ multiplex PCR, and TCRdb holds only the in-frame ones, with some missing. The repertoire holds around 90,000 clones, with about 94% as singletons. Sequenced material: T cells isolated from PBMCs. All receptors derive from a human donor in good health. The CDR3 runs from the conserved cysteine through the conserved F or W. The D gene is left open where the match is weak. The listing skips clone size in some rows; elsewhere it reads once, few, many or a size class.

cdr3_length clone_size j_call v_call d_call cdr3_nt cdr3_aa
15 NA TRBJ1-1 TRBV6-1 NA TGTGCCAGCAGTGAACCCAACTATGAGAACACTGAAGCTTTCTTT CASSEPNYENTEAFF
15 NA TRBJ1-4 TRBV7-9 NA TGTGCCAGCAGCTTATATCTAATCCCCAACGAAAAACTGTTTTTT CASSLYLIPNEKLFF
15 NA TRBJ2-7 TRBV6-5 TRBD1 TGTGCCAGCAGTCCCATCTTCGACAGGGTTAGAGAGCAGTACTTC CASSPIFDRVREQYF
14 NA TRBJ2-1 TRBV6-5 TRBD2 TGTGCCAGCAGCGCTAGCGGGGGATACAATGAGCAGTTCTTC CASSASGGYNEQFF
17 NA TRBJ2-7 TRBV7-9 TRBD2 TGTGCCAGCAGCTCTAGTAGGCAGGTTAGCGGGAGCTACGAGCAGTACTTC CASSSSRQVSGSYEQYF
15 few TRBJ1-1 TRBV7-9 TRBD1 TGTGCCAGCAGCCGACAGGGGGGTTTGAACACTGAAGCTTTCTTT CASSRQGGLNTEAFF
16 NA TRBJ1-1 TRBV6-6 NA TGTGCCAGTTCGCAGGGGACGAGGGACACTGAAGCTGGGGCGTTCTTT CASSQGTRDTEAGAFF
16 NA TRBJ2-7 TRBV27 NA TGTGCCAGCAGTTCCTCCCCCCGGGAACCCATTTACGAGCAGTACTTC CASSSSPREPIYEQYF
15 NA TRBJ2-7 TRBV18 NA TGTGCCAGCTCACCATTTCGGGACTCATCCTACGAGCAGTACTTC CASSPFRDSSYEQYF
14 NA TRBJ2-7 TRBV28 TRBD2 TGTGCCAGCAGAGCTGGACTAGCGGTATACGAGCAGTACTTC CASRAGLAVYEQYF
11 NA TRBJ2-1 TRBV11-2 NA TGTGCCAGCAGCTTAGGGGGGCCCAAGTTCTTC CASSLGGPKFF